Each of the 31 T cell receptor beta chains below was sequenced from the same sample in a study of human T cells and chemical hapten exposure. This sample's time point: patch test 1, 2 weeks after DPC sensitization. Regarding treatment: therapeutic diphenylcyclopropenone sensitization with weekly scalp DPC. One entry per CDR3 protein, called by TCRdb with MiXCR from the RACE reads. The sample includes 300,000 to 350,000 distinct CDR3 sequences, about 7% seen only once; the top ten take 7% to 10%. The sequencing used whole blood, collected in connection with sensitization to the hapten diphenylcyclopropenone (DPC). Receptor source: a woman between 18 and 30 years old with alopecia areata. Some clones in this sample may be carry-over from other donors' samples.

This clonotype was observed many times. The chain recombines TRBV4-3 with TRBJ2-5; a weak D match, TRBD2 (6 bases). V was clipped by 0 bases and J by 5 bases, with 13 bases between them. Germline CDR1 LGHNA, CDR2 YSLEER. The CDR3 length is 15 residues. The DNA for the CDR3 is TGCGCCAGCAGCCAAGATTGGAGGGGCTGGGAGACCCAGTACTTC. This gives the protein CASSQDWRGWETQYF.

This clonotype was seen only a few times. The chain couples TRBV5-4 to TRBJ2-7, with D maybe TRBD2 (6 bases). Looked up from germline, CDR1 is SGHNT and CDR2 is YYREEE (reference sequence). The CDR3 spans 15 residues. V shed 4 bases and J shed 2 bases, with 16 bases lying between them. DNA of the CDR3: TGTGCCAGCAGCCCGGGGGTCCTTAAAGCCTACGAGCAGTACTTC. Its translation is CASSPGVLKAYEQYF.

The V call is TRBV29-1, the J call TRBJ2-1; D perhaps matches TRBD1 (5 bases). Germline CDR1 and CDR2: SQVTM and ANQGSEA. Between the trimmed V and J ends, which lost 3 bases and 7 bases, there was a span of 10 bases. There are 12 residues in the CDR3. Here the CDR3 reads CSVEGQWNEQFF. Here the CDR3 DNA reads TGCAGCGTTGAGGGGCAGTGGAATGAGCAGTTCTTC.

This clonotype occurred many times. The V gene is TRBV3-1, the J gene TRBJ2-3; the D gene is possibly TRBD2 (5 bases). Deletions cut 3 bases from V and 1 base from J, with 11 bases between. Germline CDR1 LGHDT, CDR2 YNNKEL (reference sequence). The CDR3 consists of 15 residues. The CDR3 DNA sequence: TGTGCCAGCAGCCAGACTACCTGGGGCACAGATACGCAGTATTTT. It yields the protein CASSQTTWGTDTQYF.

The table lists this clonotype with many counts. The rearrangement links TRBV6-2 or TRBV6-3 to TRBJ1-6; 7 positions agree with TRBD1. This CDR3 is built from 17 residues. J gave up 9 bases and V 6 bases, and 17 bases lay outside the gene matches. Per germline, CDR1 MNHEY and CDR2 SVGEGT. The CDR3 loop reads CASRPRLGQLSTSPLHF. CDR3 nucleotide sequence: TGTGCCAGCAGACCCCGGCTGGGACAGCTTTCAACTTCACCCCTCCACTTT.

The rearrangement joins TRBV20-1 to TRBJ1-4, with unresolved D. Trimming shortened V by 1 base and J by 6 bases, and 12 bases separated the two germline ends. The CDR3 has 14 residues. Per germline, CDR1 DFQATT and CDR2 SNEGSKA (reference sequence). The CDR3 loop is CSARGPWPDEKLFF. CDR3 coding DNA: TGCAGTGCTAGAGGGCCGTGGCCAGATGAAAAACTGTTTTTT.

This clonotype was counted only a few times. The J gene is TRBJ1-6, the V gene TRBV3-1; no clear D. CDR1 and CDR2 (germline): LGHDT, YNNKEL (reference sequence). The V gene lost 4 bases and the J gene lost 5 bases, with 9 bases spanning the gap. The CDR3 runs to 14 residues. CDR3 amino acids: CASSPDGNNSPLHF. CDR3 DNA sequence: TGTGCCAGCAGCCCAGACGGGAATAATTCACCCCTCCACTTT.

This clonotype occurred many times. J is TRBJ2-3 and V is TRBV7-6; a possible D gene is TRBD2 (7 bases). V lost 1 base to trimming and J lost 0 bases, with 11 bases between them. The germline V gene has CDR1 SGHVS and CDR2 FNYEAQ. This CDR3 region has 16 residues. The chain's CDR3 is CASSLVAGASTDTQYF. The CDR3, as DNA: TGTGCCAGCAGCTTAGTTGCGGGGGCCAGCACAGATACGCAGTATTTT.

In DNA form, the CDR3 reads TGTGCCAGCAGCCCCGTCTGGTACAGGCCGGGCTCCTATAATTCACCCCTCCACTTT. Its protein product is CASSPVWYRPGSYNSPLHF. J is TRBJ1-6 and V is TRBV3-1, with TRBD1 as a possible D gene (5 bases). Trimming cost V 4 bases and J 0 bases, with 19 bases left between them. Germline CDR1 is LGHDT and CDR2 is YNNKEL (reference sequence). The CDR3 loop spans 19 amino acids.

In its sample, this clonotype was seen once. The chain carries TRBV12-3 or TRBV12-4 and TRBJ1-5; no firm D call. Trimming removed 2 bases at V and 3 bases at J, with 8 bases between. This CDR3 has 14 residues. In DNA form, the CDR3 reads TGTGCCAGCAGTTTAATGTCATACAATCAGCCCCAGCATTTT. This codes for CASSLMSYNQPQHF.

This clonotype was seen at least ten times. This chain joins TRBV2 and TRBJ2-3; D not resolved. Deletions cut 5 bases from V and 7 bases from J, with 4 bases between. The CDR3 covers 10 residues. From germline, CDR1 is SNHLY and CDR2 FYNNEI. The CDR3 DNA reads TGTGCCAGCAGTTCGAATACGCAGTATTTT. As protein: CASSSNTQYF.

This clonotype was seen more than once but under ten times. The chain carries TRBV5-4 and TRBJ2-5; D is uncertain. Trimming pared 0 bases from V and 5 bases from J, leaving 8 bases between. The length of the CDR3 is 13 residues. Germline V gene sequence: CDR1 SGHNT, CDR2 YYREEE (reference sequence). The CDR3 region has the DNA TGTGCCAGCAGCTTGGGGCCCTTGGAGACCCAGTACTTC. Its translation: CASSLGPLETQYF.

As regards this clonotype: This may be a read error: a much more frequent sequence differs by one nucleotide. This likely comes from a read error, as the CDR3 has no conserved phenylalanine or tryptophan at its end. Written as DNA, the CDR3 is TGTGCCAGCAGTTTGGAGGCCTCGCGCCTGGGGCAGTACTAC. Protein: CASSLEASRLGQYY. The chain combines TRBV28 with TRBJ2-7, with D tentatively TRBD2 (5 bases). The CDR3 is made up of 14 amino acids. Trimming took off 3 bases at V and 9 bases at J, with 18 bases between the two ends. Germline V lookup: CDR1 MDHEN, CDR2 SYDVKM.

The chain carries TRBV25-1 and TRBJ2-6; no clear D gene. The germline V gene has CDR1 MGHDK and CDR2 SYGVNS. V lost 2 bases to trimming and J lost 0 bases, with 20 bases between them. The CDR3 loop spans 20 amino acids. The CDR3 here is CASSEGPGLPLASGANVLTF. The CDR3 DNA is TGTGCCAGCAGTGAAGGTCCCGGGTTGCCACTCGCCTCTGGGGCCAACGTCCTGACTTTC.

This clonotype was detected a few times. The chain recombines TRBV20-1 with TRBJ2-3; D remains unclear. Trimming took off 7 bases at V and 4 bases at J, with 9 bases between the two ends. This CDR3 is 11 amino acids long. Germline values: CDR1 DFQATT, CDR2 SNEGSKA (reference sequence). The CDR3 spells CSGLFSDTQYF. The CDR3, as DNA: TGCAGTGGGTTGTTCTCAGATACGCAGTATTTT.

This clonotype was seen a handful of times. The chain links TRBV29-1 to TRBJ2-3; 8 bases line up with TRBD1. Germline loops: CDR1 SQVTM, CDR2 ANQGSEA. The J segment lost 0 bases and the V segment lost 1 base, leaving 3 bases of the junction unmatched. This CDR3 is built from 15 residues. CDR3 coding DNA: TGCAGCGTTGAAGGCCACAGGGGGAGCACAGATACGCAGTATTTT. Its protein product is CSVEGHRGSTDTQYF.

This clonotype was recorded many times. The chain is built from TRBV12-3 or TRBV12-4 and TRBJ2-5; maybe TRBD1 (5 bases). The CDR3 sequence is 15 residues long. V was shortened by 7 bases and J by 2 bases, with 17 bases between the two germline ends. The CDR3 nucleotides read TGTGCCAGCACCCCCGGGCAGGGAAGACAAGAGACCCAGTACTTC. It translates to CASTPGQGRQETQYF.

The V and J genes are TRBV2 and TRBJ2-3; D call uncertain. Per the germline V gene, CDR1 is SNHLY and CDR2 is FYNNEI. V lost 3 bases and J lost 0, with 13 bases in between. This CDR3 is 16 amino acids long. Here the CDR3 DNA reads TGTGCCAGCAGTGAGTTAAGAGGATCTAGCACAGATACGCAGTATTTT. Residues: CASSELRGSSTDTQYF. Combining the CDR3 with reference TRBV2 and TRBJ2-3 gives the whole variable domain EPEVTQTPSHQVTQMGQEVILRCVPISNHLYFYWYRQILGQKVEFLVSFYNNEISEKSEIFDDQFSVERPDGSNFTLKIRSTKLEDSAMYFCASSELRGSSTDTQYFGPGTRLTVL.

The chain recombines TRBV6-6 with TRBJ2-3; 7 bases agree with TRBD1. Per germline, CDR1 MNHNY and CDR2 SVGAGI (reference sequence). The CDR3 covers 16 residues. Unmatched junction bases numbered 7, after V lost 2 bases and J lost 2 bases. The CDR3 is CASSYRTGDPTDTQYF. CDR3 coding DNA: TGTGCCAGCAGTTACCGAACAGGGGACCCCACAGATACGCAGTATTTT.

This clonotype was seen at least ten times. V and J are TRBV9 and TRBJ2-3; 9 bases agree with TRBD1. This CDR3 has 15 amino acids. Germline-derived CDR1 and CDR2 are SGDLS and YYNGEE. V trimming: 4 bases; J trimming: 0 bases; junction bases outside the gene matches: 3. The CDR3 spells CASSSGQGSTDTQYF. The CDR3 DNA reads TGTGCCAGCAGCTCCGGACAGGGGAGCACAGATACGCAGTATTTT.

This clonotype came up a few times. In DNA, the CDR3 is TGTGCCAGCAGTGAACTTTACAGGTCCTCCTACAATGAGCAGTTCTTC. This encodes CASSELYRSSYNEQFF. This chain links TRBV6-1 with TRBJ2-1; D is possibly TRBD1 (5 bases). Deletions cut 2 bases from V and 0 bases from J, with 11 bases between. Germline values: CDR1 MNHNS, CDR2 SASEGT. The CDR3 is made up of 16 amino acids.

This clonotype occurred a few times. The chain recombines TRBV5-4 with TRBJ2-3, with a weak D call TRBD2 (5 bases). CDR1 and CDR2 from the germline V gene are SGHNT and YYREEE (reference sequence). With 6 bases removed from V and 9 bases from J, the gap between germline ends came to 23 bases. The CDR3 has 15 residues. CDR3 sequence reads: CASTLSSSPSQTQYF. CDR3 nucleotide sequence: TGTGCCAGCACCCTATCTAGCAGTCCTAGTCAAACGCAGTATTTT.

This chain uses TRBV3-1 with TRBJ2-3, with 12 bases fitting TRBD2. CDR1 is LGHDT and CDR2 is YNNKEL in the germline V gene (reference sequence). This CDR3 is 19 amino acids long. V lost 0 bases and J lost 5; bases outside the gene matches: 12. The CDR3 loop is CASSQDSPLAGGPLDTQYF. Here the CDR3 DNA reads TGTGCCAGCAGCCAAGATTCCCCCCTAGCGGGGGGGCCTTTAGATACGCAGTATTTT.

In its sample, this clonotype was seen many times. The V and J genes are TRBV7-2 and TRBJ2-3; 7 bases map to TRBD2. Trimming cost V 10 bases and J 2 bases; bases outside gene matches: 12. CDR1 and CDR2 from the germline V gene are SGHTA and FQGNSA. The CDR3 length is 15 residues. The CDR3 DNA follows: TGTGCCACTCGCAGCGGGGAGTCGTTCACAGATACGCAGTATTTT. Its protein product is CATRSGESFTDTQYF.

This clonotype was found many times. The V gene is TRBV27, the J gene TRBJ1-5, with D tentatively TRBD1 (5 bases). The germline V gene encodes CDR1 MNHEY and CDR2 SMNVEV (reference sequence). This CDR3 is built from 14 residues. Trimming pared 7 bases from V and 6 bases from J, leaving 16 bases between. CDR3: CASTLRGGFQPQHF. CDR3 coding DNA: TGTGCCAGCACCCTAAGGGGCGGATTTCAGCCCCAGCATTTT.

This clonotype has only a few counts. CDR3 nucleotides: TGTGCCAGCAGTAGCGATTCACCCCTCCACTTT. This sequence encodes CASSSDSPLHF. V and J are TRBV12-3 or TRBV12-4 and TRBJ1-6; D gene uncertain. The ends were cut back, 5 bases at V and 8 bases at J, with 4 bases in the middle. There are 11 residues in the CDR3.

The genes are TRBV7-2 and TRBJ2-3; D remains unclear. This CDR3 is built from 13 residues. Trimming stripped 5 bases from V and 5 bases from J, with 11 bases between. Germline CDR1 reads SGHTA; CDR2 reads FQGNSA. The CDR3, as DNA: TGTGCCAGCAGCCAGCGATCTATAGATACGCAGTATTTT. Its protein product is CASSQRSIDTQYF.

This clonotype was found many times. This chain links TRBV20-1 with TRBJ2-3; 11 bases map to TRBD2. CDR3 size: 18 residues. With 6 bases clipped from V and 2 bases from J, the junction kept 16 bases outside the gene matches. Per germline, CDR1 DFQATT and CDR2 SNEGSKA (reference sequence). The CDR3 nucleotides are TGCAGTGCGAAGTCCCCCCGGCTAGCGGGGGGCCCCACAGATACGCAGTATTTT. Protein product: CSAKSPRLAGGPTDTQYF.

This clonotype was counted ten times or more. The rearrangement joins TRBV6-5 to TRBJ2-2; perhaps TRBD2 as D (5 bases). V lost 10 bases to trimming and J lost 0 bases, with 15 bases between them. This CDR3 comprises 15 residues. CDR1 and CDR2 (germline): MNHEY, SVGAGI. The CDR3 region has the DNA TGTGCCACCACCCGGGAAAGGGCGAACACCGGGGAGCTGTTTTTT. This translates into CATTRERANTGELFF.

This clonotype has at least ten counts. The J gene is TRBJ1-2, the V gene TRBV10-3, with TRBD1 matching over 9 bases. The CDR3 extends over 14 amino acids. Germline CDR1 reads ENHRY; CDR2 reads SYGVKD. After removal of 6 bases from V and 6 bases from J, the junction contained 8 bases not matched to a gene. Here the CDR3 reads CAISRDRASNGYTF. The CDR3 region has the DNA TGTGCCATCAGCCGGGACAGGGCGTCGAATGGCTACACCTTC.

This chain joins TRBV3-1 and TRBJ1-2; no firm D call. Deletions cut 1 base from V and 3 bases from J, with 12 bases between. CDR1 is LGHDT and CDR2 is YNNKEL in the germline V gene (reference sequence). CDR3 length equals 15 residues. CDR3 in amino acids: CASSQATQVYYGYTF. CDR3 DNA sequence: TGTGCCAGCAGCCAAGCGACCCAGGTCTACTATGGCTACACCTTC.